This T cell receptor (beta chain) was captured by sequencing in a study of Ad26.COV2.S vaccination and SARS-CoV-2 variants. Study details: Once, or twice with 56 days between doses, Ad26.COV2.S was given intramuscularly. General study results and limits: Vaccine recipients surpassed placebo recipients in spike-specific TCR breadth. Across vaccine and placebo recipients, the breadth of non-spike TCRs was similar.

As regards this clone: Its antigen remains unknown.

Indicated treatment: about 20 received Ad26.COV2.S at low or high dose, single or two shots; about 5 received placebo; per-sample allocation not given. At day 63 after the first vaccine or placebo injection, samples were drawn. An Ad26 vector expressing Wuhan-strain SARS-CoV-2 spike served as the vaccine. V was shortened by 3 bases and J by 2 bases, with 10 bases between the two germline ends. This CDR3 region has 14 residues. Germline CDR1 and CDR2: ENHRY and SYGVKD. Profiling relied on immunoSEQ multiplex PCR, and the TCRdb table lists in-frame clones only, not all of them. The table records more than 250,000 clones, roughly 86% of them present only once.

The sequence was obtained from a person aged 18-60 years who received the Ad26.COV2.S COVID-19 vaccine or a placebo. The rearrangement links TRBV10-3 to TRBJ2-5, with a weak D call TRBD2 (5 bases). Specimen: peripheral blood, collected in a trial of Ad26.COV2.S vaccine versus placebo. The CDR3 bases are TGTGCCATCAGTGATCAGCGGAGTCAAGAGACCCAGTACTTC. This encodes CAISDQRSQETQYF.